Each of the 23 T cell receptor beta chains below was sequenced from the same sample in a study of CD8+CD57+ T cells in acquired aplastic anemia. CD8+CD57+ cell expansion had been shown by flow cytometry in patients chosen for sequencing. It was genomic DNA that served as the template for profiling TCR beta VDJ and CDR3. MiXCR, applied by TCRdb to the reads, yields one record per CDR3 protein. The table shows hundreds of thousands of distinct CDR3 sequences, with around 49% occurring only once. Source material: sorted CD4+, CD8+, or CD8+CD57+ T cells (not recorded which) from PBMCs. All receptors derive from a human donor with aplastic anemia.

The rearrangement uses TRBV7-9 and TRBJ2-1, with 8 bases aligning to TRBD2. Looked up from germline, CDR1 is SEHNR and CDR2 is FQNEAQ (reference sequence). The V segment lost 2 bases and the J segment 11 bases; nucleotides outside the gene matches: 11. This CDR3 is built from 15 residues. CDR3 sequence reads: CASSLSGGRLVKQFF. The CDR3 DNA reads as TGTGCCAGCAGCTTAAGCGGGGGTAGACTAGTCAAGCAGTTCTTC.

The chain combines TRBV15 with TRBJ2-3, with 7 bases aligning to TRBD2. Per germline, CDR1 LNHNV and CDR2 YYDKDF (reference sequence). This CDR3 is 15 amino acids long. Unmatched junction bases numbered 5, after V lost 0 bases and J lost 5 bases. The CDR3: CATSRDMTSRDTQYF. CDR3 nucleotides: TGTGCCACCAGCAGAGACATGACTAGCCGAGATACGCAGTATTTT.

This clonotype showed up just a few times. The V call is TRBV7-2, the J call TRBJ2-1; maybe TRBD1 (5 bases). The CDR3 totals 12 residues. Trimming shortened V by 1 base and J by 7 bases, and 5 bases separated the two germline ends. CDR1 and CDR2 from the germline V gene are SGHTA and FQGNSA. CDR3 nucleotide sequence: TGTGCCAGCAGCTTAGAGGGGAATGAGCAGTTCTTC. As protein: CASSLEGNEQFF.

This clonotype has at least ten counts. The chain employs TRBV3-1 and TRBJ2-1; 7 bases map to TRBD1. Germline-derived CDR1 and CDR2 are LGHDT and YNNKEL (reference sequence). V was clipped by 0 bases and J by 14 bases; unmatched bases: 4. CDR3 size: 12 residues. CDR3 coding DNA: TGTGCCAGCAGCCAAGACAGGGGGTTGGAGTTCTTC. Protein sequence: CASSQDRGLEFF.

This clonotype was counted many times. The V and J genes are TRBV19 and TRBJ1-5; 7 bases are a match to TRBD1. This CDR3 spans 15 amino acids. CDR1 and CDR2 from the germline V gene are LNHDA and SQIVND (reference sequence). After removal of 3 bases from V and 5 bases from J, the junction contained 7 bases not matched to a gene. The CDR3: CASSIGQGGYQPQHF. In DNA form, the CDR3 reads TGTGCCAGTAGTATTGGGCAGGGGGGCTATCAGCCCCAGCATTTT.

The CDR3 sequence is CSARTANNEQFF. The CDR3 region has the DNA TGCAGTGCAAGGACGGCTAACAATGAGCAGTTCTTC. The chain uses TRBV20-1 and TRBJ2-1; D not certain. The length of the CDR3 is 12 residues. V dropped 6 bases and J dropped 5 bases, with 11 bases sitting between them. Germline V lookup: CDR1 DFQATT, CDR2 SNEGSKA (reference sequence).

This clonotype was seen more than once but under ten times. The CDR3 is CAWRDARPLGWDNEQFF. The CDR3 DNA is TGTGCCTGGAGAGACGCCCGACCTCTCGGTTGGGACAATGAGCAGTTCTTC. This chain joins TRBV30 and TRBJ2-1, with D uncertain. The CDR3 has 17 residues. Germline V CDR1 and CDR2: GTSNPN, SVGIG (reference sequence). V dropped 3 bases and J dropped 5 bases, with 23 bases sitting between them. Complete variable domain (other parts from reference TRBV30 and TRBJ2-1): SQTIHQWPATLVQPVGSPLSLECTVEGTSNPNLYWYRQAAGRGLQLLFYSVGIGQISSEVPQNLSASRPQDRQFILSSKKLLLSDSGFYLCAWRDARPLGWDNEQFFGPGTRLTVL.

V and J are TRBV7-9 and TRBJ1-3; D is uncertain. Looked up from germline, CDR1 is SEHNR and CDR2 is FQNEAQ (reference sequence). The CDR3 covers 16 residues. V was pared by 5 bases and J by 0 bases, with 14 bases between. CDR3 region: CASSRFYGSSGNTIYF. In DNA, the CDR3 is TGTGCCAGCAGCCGCTTCTACGGGAGCTCTGGAAACACCATATATTTT.

The rearrangement links TRBV5-1 to TRBJ1-2; 7 bases line up with TRBD1. Trimming removed 1 base from V and 8 bases from J; junction bases left unmatched: 5. Germline-derived CDR1 and CDR2 are SGHRS and YFSETQ. The CDR3 sequence is 13 residues long. CDR3 residues: CASSLQGVGGYTF. As DNA, the CDR3 is TGCGCCAGCAGCTTGCAGGGGGTGGGCGGCTACACCTTC. Full variable domain (rest looked up from reference TRBV5-1 and TRBJ1-2): KAGVTQTPRYLIKTRGQQVTLSCSPISGHRSVSWYQQTPGQGLQFLFEYFSETQRNKGNFPGRFSGRQFSNSRSEMNVSTLELGDSALYLCASSLQGVGGYTFGSGTRLTVV.

The sample holds a few counts of this clonotype. This may come from a read error, since a much larger clone is one base off. The CDR3 DNA follows: TGTGCCAGCAGCTTTAGAACTGGGGACCGCTACGAGCAGCACTTC. This gives the protein CASSFRTGDRYEQHF. V gene TRBV7-8 combines with J gene TRBJ2-7; D could derive from TRBD1 or TRBD2 (5 bases each). The CDR3 covers 15 residues. CDR1 is SGHVS and CDR2 is FQNEAQ in the germline V gene.

This clonotype was seen at least ten times. This sequence joins TRBV2 and TRBJ1-5, with 12 bases lining up with TRBD1. Germline CDR1 reads SNHLY; CDR2 reads FYNNEI. The CDR3 runs to 15 residues. V lost 4 bases to trimming and J lost 6 bases; unmatched junction nucleotides: 4. The CDR3: CASSVGQGAGQPQHF. The CDR3 DNA sequence: TGTGCCAGCAGTGTGGGACAGGGGGCCGGTCAGCCCCAGCATTTT.

Ten or more counts support this clonotype. In DNA, the CDR3 is TGTGCCAGCAGTCCGAATCCCGACAGGGATTCCTACGAGCAGTACTTC. It is translated as CASSPNPDRDSYEQYF. The chain couples TRBV6-5 to TRBJ2-7; 7 bases are shared with TRBD1. After removal of 5 bases from V and 1 base from J, the junction contained 11 bases not matched to a gene. Germline CDR1 reads MNHEY; CDR2 reads SVGAGI. This CDR3 is built from 16 residues.

This clonotype has a count of ten or more. The chain employs TRBV2 and TRBJ2-1; D is perhaps TRBD1 (8 bases). CDR1 and CDR2 from the germline V gene are SNHLY and FYNNEI. This CDR3 region has 14 residues. V lost 6 bases and J lost 6, with 15 bases in between. The CDR3 DNA is TGTGCCAGCAGGCGGGGGACAGGCGCCAATGAGCAGTTCTTC. Encoded protein: CASRRGTGANEQFF.

The rearrangement uses TRBV7-9 and TRBJ1-6; 9 bases are a match to TRBD1. Trimming took 3 bases from V and 7 from J; bases not matched to a gene: 4. The germline CDR1 and CDR2 sequences are SEHNR and FQNEAQ (reference sequence). CDR3 length: 15 amino acids. In DNA, the CDR3 is TGTGCCAGCAGCTTCGGAGGGACAGGGAATTCACCCCTCCACTTT. Translation gives CASSFGGTGNSPLHF.

This clonotype was detected many times. This chain joins TRBV20-1 and TRBJ2-1, with 16 bases lining up with TRBD2. This CDR3 region has 16 residues. Germline CDR1 and CDR2: DFQATT and SNEGSKA (reference sequence). V shed 2 bases and J 9 bases; nucleotides not matched to a gene: 7. CDR3 in amino acids: CSARSGLAGGPVEQFF. The CDR3 DNA sequence: TGCAGTGCTAGATCGGGACTAGCGGGGGGGCCGGTTGAGCAGTTCTTC.

The CDR3, as DNA: TGTGCCAGCAGCTCTCGTCTTAGCGTTTATGGCTACACCTTC. Translation: CASSSRLSVYGYTF. The chain employs TRBV9 and TRBJ1-2; D remains ambiguous. The CDR3 extends over 14 amino acids. Trimming shortened V by 4 bases and J by 5 bases, and 15 bases separated the two germline ends. CDR1 and CDR2 from the germline V gene are SGDLS and YYNGEE.

The gene calls are TRBV4-2 and TRBJ2-1; 12 nucleotides align to TRBD1. Germline CDR1 LGHNA, CDR2 YNFKEQ. This CDR3 is 15 amino acids long. V dropped 4 bases and J dropped 10; count of bases not matched to a gene: 8. The CDR3 region has the DNA TGTGCCAGCAGCCCTGGGACAGGGGGCTATTGGGAGCAGTTCTTC. The encoded protein is CASSPGTGGYWEQFF.

This chain joins TRBV12-3 or TRBV12-4 and TRBJ2-2; D is possibly TRBD1 (5 bases). The V end was cut by 1 base, the J end by 7 bases, with 13 bases between. The CDR3 is 15 amino acids. CDR3 in amino acids: CASSLEATAGGELFF. For the CDR3, the DNA is TGTGCCAGCAGTTTAGAAGCGACAGCAGGCGGGGAGCTGTTTTTT.

This clonotype was observed a handful of times. The CDR3: CATSKYHTGDQETQYF. The CDR3 DNA reads TGTGCCACCAGCAAGTACCACACAGGGGACCAAGAGACCCAGTACTTC. The chain uses TRBV15 and TRBJ2-5; 7 bases agree with TRBD1. Unmatched junction bases numbered 8, after V lost 4 bases and J lost 0 bases. The CDR3 is 16 amino acids. Germline values: CDR1 LNHNV, CDR2 YYDKDF (reference sequence).

This chain connects TRBV3-1 to TRBJ1-5, with TRBD1 matching 11 bases. V dropped 3 bases and J dropped 2; count of bases not matched to a gene: 6. The CDR3 length is 17 residues. CDR1 is LGHDT, CDR2 YNNKEL, per germline (reference sequence). The DNA for the CDR3 is TGTGCCAGCAGCCACGGACAGGGGGCTATCGGCAATCAGCCCCAGCATTTT. This translates into CASSHGQGAIGNQPQHF.

V usage is TRBV3-1 and J usage is TRBJ2-5; no firm D call. Trimming shortened V by 1 base and J by 1 base, and 13 bases separated the two germline ends. Germline values: CDR1 LGHDT, CDR2 YNNKEL (reference sequence). The CDR3 covers 16 residues. The CDR3 here is CASSQGSLERQETQYF. The CDR3 nucleotides read TGTGCCAGCAGCCAAGGGAGTTTGGAGCGCCAAGAGACCCAGTACTTC.

The chain links TRBV15 to TRBJ2-7; 9 bases map to TRBD1. This CDR3 contains 16 residues. J gave up 0 bases and V 5 bases, and 8 bases lay outside the gene matches. Germline assignment: CDR1 LNHNV and CDR2 YYDKDF (reference sequence). For the CDR3, the DNA is TGTGCCACCAGCCGAGCGGACAGGGGATACTCCTACGAGCAGTACTTC. Encoded protein: CATSRADRGYSYEQYF.

This chain joins TRBV15 and TRBJ1-5, with a possible D match to TRBD1 (5 bases). Germline CDR1 reads LNHNV; CDR2 reads YYDKDF (reference sequence). V was clipped by 5 bases and J by 4 bases, with 9 bases between them. The CDR3 covers 13 residues. The DNA of the CDR3 is TGTGCCACCAGCGCGGGGGGAAATCAGCCCCAGCATTTT. Residues: CATSAGGNQPQHF. The full variable domain, in which reference TRBV15 and TRBJ1-5 provide the parts outside the CDR3, is DAMVIQNPRYQVTQFGKPVTLSCSQTLNHNVMYWYQQKSSQAPKLLFHYYDKDFNNEADTPDNFQSRRPNTSFCFLDIRSPGLGDTAMYLCATSAGGNQPQHFGDGTRLSIL.